The clone carrying this T cell receptor beta chain was observed a few times. Described time point: newly diagnosed GD, antithyroid drugs for less than 3 months. Construction of the TCR library relied on RNA isolated from PBMCs. The sample comes from a study of regulatory T cells in long-lasting Graves disease. Researchers made TCR beta libraries by using iRepertoire HTBI primers and running Arm-PCR on CDR3 regions. TCRdb re-analysed the multiplex PCR reads in MiXCR, keeping a single row per CDR3 protein. In the table there are more than 400,000 distinct CDR3 sequences, roughly 17% of which are singletons. This sample also belongs to another study, concerning T cells in Graves' hyperthyroidism and ophthalmopathy.

The TCR sequence derives from a man between 40 and 49 years old with Graves disease. The material sequenced was peripheral blood mononuclear cells (PBMCs), taken at new diagnosis, from a patient treated with antithyroid drugs.

CDR3 residues: CASSFSGNSGNTIYF. DNA for the CDR3: TGTGCCAGCAGCTTCTCGGGGAACTCTGGAAACACCATATATTTT. The gene calls are TRBV7-8 and TRBJ1-3; D not certain. Trimming removed 3 bases at V and 0 bases at J, with 9 bases between. Looked up from germline, CDR1 is SGHVS and CDR2 is FQNEAQ. This CDR3 is built from 15 residues.